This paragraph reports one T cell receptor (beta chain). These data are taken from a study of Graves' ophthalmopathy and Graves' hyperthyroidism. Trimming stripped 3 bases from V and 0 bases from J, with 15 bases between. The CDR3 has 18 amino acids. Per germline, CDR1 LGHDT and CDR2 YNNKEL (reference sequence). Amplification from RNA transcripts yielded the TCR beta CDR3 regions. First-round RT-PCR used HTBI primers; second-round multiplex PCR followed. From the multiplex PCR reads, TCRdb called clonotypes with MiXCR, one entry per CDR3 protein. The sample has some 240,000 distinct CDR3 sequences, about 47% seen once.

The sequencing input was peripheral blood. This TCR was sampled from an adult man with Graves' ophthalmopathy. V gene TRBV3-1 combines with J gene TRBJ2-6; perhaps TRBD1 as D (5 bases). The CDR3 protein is CASSHWGPFTSGANVLTF. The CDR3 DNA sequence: TGTGCCAGCAGCCATTGGGGCCCTTTTACCTCTGGGGCCAACGTCCTGACTTTC. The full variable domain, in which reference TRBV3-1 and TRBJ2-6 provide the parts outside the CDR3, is DTAVSQTPKYLVTQMGNDKSIKCEQNLGHDTMYWYKQDSKKFLKIMFSYNNKELIINETVPNRFSPKSPDKAHLNLHINSLELGDSAVYFCASSHWGPFTSGANVLTFGAGSRLTVL.